Listed below are T cell receptor beta chains from one sample, sequenced in a study of T cell responses to AZD1222 COVID-19 vaccine. Assay used: immunoSEQ multiplex PCR; TCRdb lists only in-frame clones, some missing. The sample has around 130,000 clones; 88% are singletons. The specimen was peripheral blood, collected on day 0 of AZD1222 vaccination. These receptors were obtained from an adult in good health. The CDR3 runs from the conserved cysteine through the conserved F or W. The order of the fields is J gene, D gene, V gene, CDR3 length, clone size, CDR3 DNA, CDR3 protein. The D gene is left open where the match is weak. Some rows have no size entry. The others give once, few or many, or a class for an expanded clone.

>TRBJ1-6|TRBD1|TRBV5-4|16|NA
TGTGCCAGCAGCTTGCAGGGGGCAGTTTATAATTCACCCCTCCACTTT
CASSLQGAVYNSPLHF
>TRBJ1-2|NA|TRBV29-1|15|NA
TGCAGCGTTAGAGCCAGGGGACCAACTACCCATGGGGACACCTTC
CSVRARGPTTHGDTF
>TRBJ1-5|NA|TRBV5-1|15|NA
TGCGCCAGCAGTCTCGAGGGCAGTGGCAATCAGCCCCAGCATTTT
CASSLEGSGNQPQHF
>TRBJ1-1|NA|TRBV20-1|8|NA
TGCAGTGCTAGAGATGCTTTCTTT
CSARDAFF
>TRBJ2-7|NA|TRBV6-5|13|few
TGTGCCAGCACCCCCGGCACTTTCGGCGAGCAGTACTTC
CASTPGTFGEQYF
>TRBJ2-3|NA|TRBV10-3|15|once
TGTGCCATCAGCAAGGAGGGCCGTCGCTCAGATACGCAGTATTTT
CAISKEGRRSDTQYF
>TRBJ2-7|TRBD1|TRBV9|16|NA
TGTGCCAGCAGCGTGGCCCAGGGGGTAAGGCCCTACGAGCAGTACTTC
CASSVAQGVRPYEQYF
>TRBJ2-7|TRBD2|TRBV5-1|16|NA
TGCGCCAGCAGCCCGGGACTAGCGGCTATCTCCTACGAGCAGTACTTC
CASSPGLAAISYEQYF
>TRBJ1-2|NA|TRBV6-1|14|NA
TGTGCCAGCAGTGAAAGTTTAGGGACTTATGGCTACACCTTC
CASSESLGTYGYTF
>TRBJ1-6|NA|TRBV7-9|13|few
TGTGCCAGCAGCACGATGGGTAATTCACCCCTCCACTTT
CASSTMGNSPLHF
>TRBJ1-4|NA|TRBV19|16|NA
TGTGCCACCAAGGGAGACGCGGCGGGTCGGAATGAAAAACTGTTTTTT
CATKGDAAGRNEKLFF
>TRBJ1-6|NA|TRBV5-8|17|few
TGTGCCAGCAGCTTCGGGGCCTTGAGCTCCTATAATTCACCCCTCCACTTT
CASSFGALSSYNSPLHF
>TRBJ2-7|NA|TRBV2|14|once
TGTGCCAGCAGAGGACAGACCCACTCCTACGAGCAGTACTTC
CASRGQTHSYEQYF
>TRBJ1-4|NA|TRBV19|20|NA
TGTGCCAGTATCATATCCTGGACCGCTTTGAGTGGGGCAACTAATGAAAAACTGTTTTTT
CASIISWTALSGATNEKLFF
>TRBJ2-7|NA|TRBV5-6|12|NA
TGTGCCAGCAGCCGTATCGGCGACGAGCAGTACTTC
CASSRIGDEQYF
>TRBJ2-4|NA|TRBV7-2|14|NA
TGTGCCAGCAGCTCACAGGGTGGCAAAAACATTCAGTACTTC
CASSSQGGKNIQYF
>TRBJ1-1|TRBD1|TRBV10-3|14|NA
TGTGCCATCAGGGGGGGGACAGGGATGACTGAAGCTTTCTTT
CAIRGGTGMTEAFF
>TRBJ2-7|TRBD2|TRBV28|14|NA
TGTGCCAGCAGTCGAGCGGGGTTCTCCTACGAGCAGTACTTC
CASSRAGFSYEQYF
>TRBJ2-5|NA|TRBV5-1|13|once
TGCGCCAGCAGCTTATGGGGACGGGAGACCCAGTACTTC
CASSLWGRETQYF
>TRBJ2-3|NA|TRBV6-4|14|NA
TGTGCCAGCAGTGAAGGGACTAGCACAGATACGCAGTATTTT
CASSEGTSTDTQYF
>TRBJ1-2|TRBD1|TRBV7-8|13|few
TGTGCCAGCAGCCCTCGGACAGGGGGAGGCTACACCTTC
CASSPRTGGGYTF
>TRBJ1-2|NA|TRBV24-1|13|NA
TGTGCCACCAGTCGGACAGCCTTCTATGGCTACACCTTC
CATSRTAFYGYTF
>TRBJ2-7|TRBD2|TRBV19|15|NA
TGTGCCAGTAGTATCGGGCTAGCGGGGGCCTACGAGCAGTACTTC
CASSIGLAGAYEQYF
>TRBJ1-5|NA|TRBV9|15|NA
TGTGCCAGCAGCGTAGGGCAGGGGAGCGGTCAGCCCCAGCATTTT
CASSVGQGSGQPQHF
>TRBJ2-7|NA|TRBV21-1|15|NA
TGTGCCAGCGTACGGATAAAGAGACAGGGCTACGAGCAGTACTTC
CASVRIKRQGYEQYF
>TRBJ2-7|NA|TRBV12-2|16|NA
TGTGCAAGTCGCTTATCTCCACTGGGCAGCGGCTACGAGCAGTACTTC
CASRLSPLGSGYEQYF
>TRBJ2-3|NA|TRBV3-1/TRBV3-2|12|NA
TGTGCCAGCAGCCAACACACAGATACGCAGTATTTT
CASSQHTDTQYF
>TRBJ2-7|NA|TRBV19|15|NA
TGTGCCAGTAGTTTAACAGCCACCGACGTCTACGAGCAGTACTTC
CASSLTATDVYEQYF
>TRBJ2-7|NA|TRBV12-3/TRBV12-4|13|NA
TGTGCCAGCACCCGGACGGCTACCTACGAGCAGTACTTC
CASTRTATYEQYF
>TRBJ1-4|NA|TRBV7-6|12|NA
TGTGCCAGCAGCATCGACAGTGAAAAACTGTTTTTT
CASSIDSEKLFF
>TRBJ1-4|NA|TRBV11-2|13|once
TGTGCCAGCAGCTTTACAGAGAATGAAAAACTGTTTTTT
CASSFTENEKLFF
>TRBJ1-1|NA|TRBV6-5|13|NA
TGTGCCAGCAGTCTCGCCCGGAACACTGAAGCTTTCTTT
CASSLARNTEAFF
>TRBJ2-1|NA|TRBV7-2|15|NA
TGTGCCAGCAGCGAAGACCTATACCGGGGCAATGAGCAGTTCTTC
CASSEDLYRGNEQFF
>TRBJ1-2|NA|TRBV5-1|15|NA
TGCGCCAGCAGCGGGGGTCAGGGAACAGGGTATGGCTACACCTTC
CASSGGQGTGYGYTF
>TRBJ2-2|TRBD1|TRBV7-9|18|NA
TGTGCCAGCAGCTCGCTACAGGGGGGTTTTCTGGACACCGGGGAGCTGTTTTTT
CASSSLQGGFLDTGELFF
>TRBJ1-1|NA|TRBV15|13|few
TGTGCCACCAGCAGAGATGGGGGTTCTGAAGCTTTCTTT
CATSRDGGSEAFF
>TRBJ2-5|TRBD2|TRBV7-9|17|NA
TGTGCCAGCAGCTTAGGACACTTACTAGCGGGGCAAGAGACCCAGTACTTC
CASSLGHLLAGQETQYF
>TRBJ1-1|NA|TRBV5-4|14|NA
TGTGCCAGCAGCTTGGTGGGTGGAGGCACTGAAGCTTTCTTT
CASSLVGGGTEAFF
>TRBJ1-2|TRBD1|TRBV14|16|NA
TGTGCCAGCAGCCGATGGACAGGTCAGAGCAACTATGGCTACACCTTC
CASSRWTGQSNYGYTF
>TRBJ1-6|TRBD1|TRBV7-9|15|once
TGTGCCAGCAGCGGGGGACAGGGGGTAAATTCACCCCTCCACTTT
CASSGGQGVNSPLHF
>TRBJ1-2|NA|TRBV6-6|15|few
TGTGCCAGCACTTGGGACACTGTTACTAACTATGGCTACACCTTC
CASTWDTVTNYGYTF
>TRBJ2-5|TRBD2|TRBV9|14|once
TGTGCCAGCAGCGTTAGCGGGGGAGGGCAGACCCAGTACTTC
CASSVSGGGQTQYF
>TRBJ2-7|TRBD2|TRBV30|13|NA
TGTGCCTGGACCCGACTAGCGGGGTACGAGCAGTACTTC
CAWTRLAGYEQYF